Listed below are T cell receptor beta chains from one sample, sequenced in a study of blood T cell repertoires in COVID-19. Clones were sequenced by immunoSEQ multiplex PCR, and TCRdb holds only the in-frame ones, with some missing. The table includes roughly 190,000 clones, over 70% detected once. The sample taken for sequencing was peripheral blood. These receptor sequences come from a man aged 60 to 75 with acute or convalescent COVID-19. The CDR3 runs from the conserved cysteine through the conserved F or W. The order of the fields is V gene, D gene, J gene, clone size, CDR3 DNA, CDR3 protein. The D gene is left open where the match is weak. Size is stated for part of the rows, as once, few or many counts, or as a class when the clone is expanded.

TRBV5-1	TRBD2	TRBJ2-1	-	TGCGCCAGCAGCCTTGTAGCGGGAGATTACAATGAGCAGTTCTTC	CASSLVAGDYNEQFF
TRBV28	-	TRBJ1-3	-	TGTGCCAGCAGTCCCGGGACACACGGAAACACCATATATTTT	CASSPGTHGNTIYF
TRBV6-1	TRBD1	TRBJ1-5	-	TGTGCCAGCAGTGAAGTCGCGACAGGGGGCGAACATTTT	CASSEVATGGEHF
TRBV28	TRBD1	TRBJ2-3	-	TGTGCCACAACAGGGGGCGGAGTAGATACGCAGTATTTT	CATTGGGVDTQYF
TRBV9	-	TRBJ2-3	-	TGTGCCAGCAGCTACCGGGACTTCCCCACAGATACGCAGTATTTT	CASSYRDFPTDTQYF
TRBV6-2/TRBV6-3	TRBD1	TRBJ2-7	-	TGTGCCAGCACCCCGGCCGGGACAGGGAGCTACGAGCAGTACTTC	CASTPAGTGSYEQYF
TRBV6-5	TRBD1	TRBJ1-5	-	TGTGCCAGCAGTTACCCGGACAGGCCGGGACCCCAGCATTTT	CASSYPDRPGPQHF
TRBV6-2/TRBV6-3	TRBD2	TRBJ2-1	-	TGTGCCAGCAGTTCCCCTACTAGCGGACCTACAATAGAGCAGTTCTTC	CASSSPTSGPTIEQFF
TRBV29-1	TRBD1	TRBJ2-3	once	TGCAGCATGCGGACAGGGAGCACAGATACGCAGTATTTT	CSMRTGSTDTQYF
TRBV4-1	-	TRBJ2-2	few	TGCGCCAGCAGCCAAGTGCTTGGAGGGGTGGGTTATGGGGAGCTGTTTTTT	CASSQVLGGVGYGELFF
TRBV27	TRBD1	TRBJ2-6	-	TGTGCCAGCAGTGGGCGACAGGGAGAGAGCTCTGGGGCCAACGTCCTGACTTTC	CASSGRQGESSGANVLTF
TRBV11-2	TRBD2	TRBJ2-7	few	TGTGCCAGCAGCACCCCACTAGCGGTCCCTTCTACTAGCTCCTACGAGCAGTACTTC	CASSTPLAVPSTSSYEQYF
TRBV2	-	TRBJ1-5	-	TGTGCCAGCAGTGAAACAGGAGCCTCATATAGCAATCAGCCCCAGCATTTT	CASSETGASYSNQPQHF
TRBV2	-	TRBJ1-2	-	TGTGCCAGTACGGCATTAACTCAGGGGATCGGCTACACCTTC	CASTALTQGIGYTF
TRBV5-4	-	TRBJ1-1	few	TGTGCCAGCAGCTTGGAACCCGGGGGGGCTTTCTTT	CASSLEPGGAFF
TRBV19	TRBD1	TRBJ1-2	-	TGTGCCAGTAGGTCCGGGAGACAGGGTCCTTCTATTAGGGGCTACACCTTC	CASRSGRQGPSIRGYTF
TRBV4-2	TRBD2	TRBJ2-2	once	TGTGCCAGCAGCCAAGATCGCGGGAGGGCTACCGGGGAGCTGTTTTTT	CASSQDRGRATGELFF
TRBV4-3	TRBD2	TRBJ2-1	few	TGCGCCAGCAGCCTCGCGCTAAAGACACTAGCGGGGGGGTTCTACGACTACAATGAGCAGTTCTTC	CASSLALKTLAGGFYDYNEQFF
TRBV11-3	-	TRBJ2-2	-	TGTGCCAGCAGCTCCGGCGGGTCGAACACCGGGGAGCTGTTTTTT	CASSSGGSNTGELFF
TRBV29-1	-	TRBJ1-1	-	TGCAGCGGGGGGGCCGAGAACACTGAAGCTTTCTTT	CSGGAENTEAFF